This is a list of T cell receptor beta chains from one sample in a study of T-cell memory formation after mild COVID-19. TCRdb reanalysed the 5' RACE reads using MiXCR and keeps one entry per CDR3 protein. Of 30,000 to 45,000 distinct CDR3 sequences listed, 11% were seen once; the top ten hold under 30%. The specimen sequenced was PBMCs or a T cell subset sorted from them (not recorded which). Receptor source: a man aged 18-30 years who had mild COVID-19 (a few samples of this study predate the infection). Cell type and time point are not known. Both conserved end residues are part of each CDR3. Each record gives: CDR3 length, J gene, V gene, D gene, clone size, CDR3 DNA, CDR3 protein. The D gene is left open where the match is weak. Clone size is given for some rows only: seen once, a few or many times, or a class if the clone is expanded.

>15|TRBJ2-1|TRBV7-2|TRBD2|many
TGTGCCAGCACTCAGCGGGGGGGCCGGTACAATGAGCAGTTCTTC
CASTQRGGRYNEQFF
>18|TRBJ2-3|TRBV5-6|-|many
TGTGCCAGCAGCCCCTTGGGGGGGAGCGGGGGCAGGGGGGATACGCAGTATTTT
CASSPLGGSGGRGDTQYF
>15|TRBJ2-1|TRBV4-1|TRBD2|many
TGCGCCAGCAGCCCCGAGCGGGGGGGCCTCTATGAGCAGTTCTTC
CASSPERGGLYEQFF
>14|TRBJ1-2|TRBV7-2|TRBD1|-
TGTGCCAGCAACCCCGCAGGGGGCTTTTATGGCTACACCTTC
CASNPAGGFYGYTF
>14|TRBJ2-7|TRBV11-2|TRBD2|-
TGTGCCAGCAGCACGGGACTAGCGGGGTACGAGCAGTACTTC
CASSTGLAGYEQYF
>13|TRBJ2-7|TRBV5-1|-|many
TGCGCCAGCAGCTTGAGGTCGGCCTACGAGCAGTACTTC
CASSLRSAYEQYF
>15|TRBJ2-7|TRBV15|TRBD2|many
TGTGCCACCAGCCTCGGGACTAGCGGGGTCTACGAGCAGTACTTC
CATSLGTSGVYEQYF
>13|TRBJ1-1|TRBV24-1|-|-
TGTGCCACCAGGAATGGGGGGGGCACTGAAGCTTTCTTT
CATRNGGGTEAFF
>17|TRBJ2-1|TRBV12-3/TRBV12-4|-|many
TGTGCCAGCAGTCCCCTATCTGTTGGCAGGGGCGACAATGAGCAGTTCTTC
CASSPLSVGRGDNEQFF
>15|TRBJ2-5|TRBV21-1|-|many
TGTGCCAGCAGCAAAGGGGACAGGGGGCAAGAGACCCAGTACTTC
CASSKGDRGQETQYF
>15|TRBJ2-2|TRBV20-1|-|many
TGCAGTGCTAGAGATCTAGGGGAGGACACCGGGGAGCTGTTTTTT
CSARDLGEDTGELFF
>14|TRBJ2-2|TRBV28|-|many
TGTGCCAGCAGTTTGACGGGGATCACCGGGGAGCTGTTTTTT
CASSLTGITGELFF
>14|TRBJ2-5|TRBV6-2/TRBV6-3|-|many
TGTGCCAGCAGTCCCGATGGGGGCCAAGAGACCCAGTACTTC
CASSPDGGQETQYF
>14|TRBJ1-1|TRBV7-3|-|many
TGTGCCAGCAGCCCGCAGGGCGTAGACACTGAAGCTTTCTTT
CASSPQGVDTEAFF
>13|TRBJ1-5|TRBV2|TRBD1|many
TGTGCCAGTAAACCAACAGGGGGTCAGCCCCAGCATTTT
CASKPTGGQPQHF
>13|TRBJ1-5|TRBV5-4|-|many
TGTGCCAGCAGCTTGGGGGGGGACCAGCCCCAGCATTTT
CASSLGGDQPQHF
>14|TRBJ2-3|TRBV30|-|many
TGTGCCTGGAGGTCCAGCTATAGCACAGATACGCAGTATTTT
CAWRSSYSTDTQYF
>14|TRBJ2-7|TRBV12-3/TRBV12-4|-|-
TGTGCCAGCAGTCTAAGACGGGGAACTACGCAGCAGTACTTC
CASSLRRGTTQQYF
>16|TRBJ2-7|TRBV4-2|TRBD1|many
TGTGCCAGCAGCCAAGGGGGACAGGGGGCTTCGTGGGAGCAGTACTTC
CASSQGGQGASWEQYF
>13|TRBJ2-3|TRBV6-5|-|many
TGTGCCAGCAGTTACACGCCGGCAGATACGCAGTATTTT
CASSYTPADTQYF
>13|TRBJ2-3|TRBV7-9|-|many
TGTGCCAGCAGCCACCTCCACACAGATACGCAGTATTTT
CASSHLHTDTQYF
>11|TRBJ1-2|TRBV7-9|-|many
TGTGCCAGCAGCTTAGAAGGAGGCTACACCTTC
CASSLEGGYTF
>13|TRBJ1-2|TRBV10-3|-|many
TGTGCCATCAGGGGGACTGATAACTATGGCTACACCTTC
CAIRGTDNYGYTF
>15|TRBJ2-3|TRBV20-1|-|many
TGCAGTGCTAGGACACCTAGCGCCCCCCCAGATACGCAGTATTTT
CSARTPSAPPDTQYF
>20|TRBJ1-3|TRBV7-9|TRBD1|many
TGTGCCAGCAGCTTCCCGCCCCCAGGGACAGGGGGTATCTCTGGAAACACCATATATTTT
CASSFPPPGTGGISGNTIYF
>13|TRBJ2-4|TRBV7-2|-|many
TGTGCCAGCAGCCGCAATCCGGGTCCGGATCAGTACTTC
CASSRNPGPDQYF
>13|TRBJ2-2|TRBV5-1|-|medium-sized
TGCGCCAGCAGCTTAGGGAACACCGGGGAGCTGTTTTTT
CASSLGNTGELFF
>18|TRBJ2-5|TRBV3-1|TRBD1|few
TGTGCCAGCAGCCAAGATTATAGCAGGACAGGGTTTGTCGAGACCCAGTACTTC
CASSQDYSRTGFVETQYF
>15|TRBJ2-1|TRBV7-2|-|many
TGTGCCAGCAGCTTAACCAGGGGGGCAGACAATGAGCAGTTCTTC
CASSLTRGADNEQFF
>12|TRBJ1-6|TRBV6-2/TRBV6-3|-|few
TGTGCCAGCGCTACCCTTTATTCACCCCTCCACTTT
CASATLYSPLHF
>13|TRBJ2-1|TRBV6-4|-|many
TGTGCCAGCAGCCCGGGTGTCGCCAATGAGCAGTTCTTC
CASSPGVANEQFF
>16|TRBJ2-3|TRBV6-2/TRBV6-3|-|many
TGTGCCAGCAGTTACTCGGGTCTAGGTCATACAGATACGCAGTATTTT
CASSYSGLGHTDTQYF
>15|TRBJ2-5|TRBV20-1|TRBD2|many
TGCAGTGCTAGATTACCCTCTAGCGGGGGAGAGACCCAGTACTTC
CSARLPSSGGETQYF
>16|TRBJ2-1|TRBV5-1|TRBD2|many
TGCGCCAGCAGCCGACAAAGCGGGGGGGCTTACAATGAGCAGTTCTTC
CASSRQSGGAYNEQFF
>15|TRBJ1-5|TRBV18|TRBD1|many
TGTGCCAGCTCACCGGACAGGGGGAAGAATCAGCCCCAGCATTTT
CASSPDRGKNQPQHF
>12|TRBJ1-2|TRBV24-1|-|many
TGTGCCACCAAGGGGACACTAGGTGGCTACACCTTC
CATKGTLGGYTF
>15|TRBJ2-1|TRBV7-9|-|many
TGTGCCAGCAGCTTAGCTCGGGGGGCCGACAATGAGCAGTTCTTC
CASSLARGADNEQFF
>11|TRBJ2-5|TRBV20-1|-|many
TGCAGTGCGCGTATGGGGGAGACCCAGTACTTC
CSARMGETQYF
>15|TRBJ2-7|TRBV15|-|many
TGTGCCACCAGCAGAGATATTGCGGAGTCCTACGAGCAGTACTTC
CATSRDIAESYEQYF
>14|TRBJ1-5|TRBV20-1|TRBD1|many
TGCAGTGCCGCCTCGGGACAGGGAATACGGTCCCAGCATTTT
CSAASGQGIRSQHF
>16|TRBJ2-1|TRBV20-1|-|many
TGCAGTGCTAGAGAGGCTAGCTCTTCCTCCTACAATGAGCAGTTCTTC
CSAREASSSSYNEQFF
>15|TRBJ2-1|TRBV7-3|TRBD1|many
TGTGCCAGCAGCCGAGACAGGGATTCCTACAATGAGCAGTTCTTC
CASSRDRDSYNEQFF
>13|TRBJ1-1|TRBV12-3/TRBV12-4|TRBD1|many
TGTGCCAGCAGTTTAACAGGGGAAACTGAAGCTTTCTTT
CASSLTGETEAFF
>11|TRBJ1-3|TRBV6-6|-|medium-sized
TGTGCCAGCAGGCCAGGAAACACCATATATTTT
CASRPGNTIYF